The clone carrying this T cell receptor (beta chain) was detected only a few times. Its antigen remains unidentified. Other DNA sequences in this sample translate to the same CDR3. The entry originates in a study of cytomegalovirus exposure and HLA in healthy donors. The study's findings and limits: There were some public TCRs occurring in many donors, but most TCR sequences were rare. The study flagged some 170 TCR beta chains as cytomegalovirus-associated. Reported results showed that the classifier diagnosed cytomegalovirus status with high specificity and sensitivity. CMV antigen specificity of a few CMV-associated chains was confirmed in vitro.

Trimming took off 3 bases at V and 0 bases at J, with 9 bases between the two ends. The CDR3 runs 14 residues. Germline lookup yields CDR1 LNHDA and CDR2 SQIVND (reference sequence). Using immunoSEQ multiplex PCR, the repertoire was profiled, and TCRdb retains in-frame clones only, with some absent. The sample lists approximately 150,000 clones, around 85% occurring once. The V gene is TRBV19, the J gene TRBJ2-7; maybe TRBD1 (6 bases). Material: PBMCs. The receptor was derived from a man aged 25 to 45 in good health and CMV-seropositive. The CDR3 DNA follows: TGTGCCAGTAGTATGACAGGCGGCTCCTACGAGCAGTACTTC. It translates to CASSMTGGSYEQYF.